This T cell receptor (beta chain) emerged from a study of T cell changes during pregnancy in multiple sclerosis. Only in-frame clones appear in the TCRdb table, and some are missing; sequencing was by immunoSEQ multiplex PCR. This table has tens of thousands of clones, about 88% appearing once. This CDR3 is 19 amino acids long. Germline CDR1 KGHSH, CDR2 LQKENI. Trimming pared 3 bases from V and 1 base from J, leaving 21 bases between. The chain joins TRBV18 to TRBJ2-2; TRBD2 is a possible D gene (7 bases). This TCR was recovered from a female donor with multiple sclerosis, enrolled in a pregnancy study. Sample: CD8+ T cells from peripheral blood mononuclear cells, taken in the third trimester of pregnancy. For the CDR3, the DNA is TGTGCCAGCTCACCTGAGACTACTAGCGACAGGAGGAACACCGGGGAGCTGTTTTTT. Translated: CASSPETTSDRRNTGELFF.